Included here is one T cell receptor beta chain sequence, with context. The sample is drawn from a study of blood T cell repertoires in COVID-19. Study details: The United States, Italy and Spain supplied acute and convalescent COVID-19 samples. Sources were T cells, B-cell-depleted T cells, or PBMCs; the material itself was cDNA or gDNA.

Clones were read by immunoSEQ multiplex PCR, and TCRdb kept only the in-frame ones, dropping some. The table lists about 230,000 clones, about 85% of them singletons, with over 0.95% in the top ten. The germline V gene encodes CDR1 MNHEY and CDR2 SVGAGI. The V gene lost 6 bases and the J gene lost 5 bases, with 13 bases spanning the gap. CDR3 length: 13 residues. Material: peripheral blood. The receptor's source is a man aged 35 to 55 with acute or convalescent COVID-19. V usage is TRBV6-5 and J usage is TRBJ1-1; D ambiguous. The CDR3 here is CASSRRGMTEAFF. CDR3 DNA sequence: TGTGCCAGCAGCCGGCGGGGAATGACTGAAGCTTTCTTT.